This TCR beta chain was found in a study of blood T cell repertoires in COVID-19. Overall study context: The cDNA or gDNA used as material had been derived from T cells, B-cell-depleted T cells, or PBMCs.

As processed by the authors: Counts of nucleated cells, estimated from reference gene primer amplification, were obtained. Method: immunoSEQ multiplex PCR; TCRdb's copy keeps in-frame clones and lacks some. The DNA was the basis for D and trimming; V, J and clone size are from that table. The repertoire holds around 100,000 clones, roughly 80% seen once, with around a fifth in the top ten. Trimming cost V 5 bases and J 5 bases; bases outside gene matches: 11. Germline values: CDR1 MNHEY, CDR2 SVGAGI. The CDR3 is 15 residues long. The chain uses TRBV6-5 and TRBJ1-2; TRBD1 aligns across 7 bases. The source material was peripheral blood. This sequence originates from a man in his sixties or seventies with active or convalescent COVID-19. CDR3 protein: CASSITGQDSYGYTF. CDR3 in DNA: TGTGCCAGCAGTATAACAGGACAGGACTCTTATGGCTACACCTTC.